This is a list of T cell receptor beta chains from one sample in a study of cytomegalovirus exposure and HLA in healthy donors. Generated by immunoSEQ multiplex PCR, the TCRdb table keeps only in-frame clones and is missing some. The profile shows around 100,000 clones, about 74% of them singletons. Sequencing was performed on PBMCs. The receptors derive from a female donor in good health and CMV-seropositive. CDR3s include the opening cysteine and the closing phenylalanine or tryptophan. Each record gives: CDR3 DNA, CDR3 protein, D gene, V gene, J gene. A D gene is named only where the DNA matches it firmly.

cdr3_nt: TGTGCCTGGAGTGTACAGGACAATGAGCAGTTCTTC
cdr3_aa: CAWSVQDNEQFF
d_call: -
v_call: TRBV30
j_call: TRBJ2-1

cdr3_nt: TGCGCCAGCAGCCAAGCCATTGTTAGCAATCAGCCCCAGCATTTT
cdr3_aa: CASSQAIVSNQPQHF
d_call: -
v_call: TRBV4-1
j_call: TRBJ1-5

cdr3_nt: TGTGCCAGCAGCTTAGCTGGCGGGAGTTTTGCGGCCACCGGGGAGCTGTTTTTT
cdr3_aa: CASSLAGGSFAATGELFF
d_call: TRBD2
v_call: TRBV7-6
j_call: TRBJ2-2

cdr3_nt: TGTGCCAGCAGTTGGGGGTGGGGGAGGGGGGCCTACGAGCAGTACTTC
cdr3_aa: CASSWGWGRGAYEQYF
d_call: -
v_call: TRBV6-5
j_call: TRBJ2-7

cdr3_nt: TGTGCCAGCAGTGCGGAACAGGGGGGCCACGAGCAGTACTTC
cdr3_aa: CASSAEQGGHEQYF
d_call: TRBD1
v_call: TRBV2
j_call: TRBJ2-7

cdr3_nt: TGTGCCAGCAGCCGATGGACTAGCGTTGATACGCAGTATTTT
cdr3_aa: CASSRWTSVDTQYF
d_call: TRBD2
v_call: TRBV14
j_call: TRBJ2-3

cdr3_nt: TGTGCCAGCAGCCCAACACTATATTGGTGGCAAGAAGCTTTCTTT
cdr3_aa: CASSPTLYWWQEAFF
d_call: -
v_call: TRBV9
j_call: TRBJ1-1

cdr3_nt: TGTGCCAGCAAGGCGACTAGCGGGGGGGCCGGTGAGCAGTTCTTC
cdr3_aa: CASKATSGGAGEQFF
d_call: TRBD2
v_call: TRBV6-1
j_call: TRBJ2-1

cdr3_nt: TGTGCCAGCAGCTTCACAGGCTATAGGTCCTACGAGCAGTACTTC
cdr3_aa: CASSFTGYRSYEQYF
d_call: -
v_call: TRBV6-5
j_call: TRBJ2-7

cdr3_nt: TGTGCCATCAGTCAGCCGGGACTAAGTGGAGATACGCAGTATTTT
cdr3_aa: CAISQPGLSGDTQYF
d_call: TRBD2
v_call: TRBV10-3
j_call: TRBJ2-3

cdr3_nt: TGTGCCAGCATGGGACGGGGTCGGGGGGCAGGCGAGCAGTACTTC
cdr3_aa: CASMGRGRGAGEQYF
d_call: -
v_call: TRBV2
j_call: TRBJ2-7

cdr3_nt: TGTGCCAGCAGCATCGGGTCTAACTATGGCTACACCTTC
cdr3_aa: CASSIGSNYGYTF
d_call: -
v_call: TRBV2
j_call: TRBJ1-2

cdr3_nt: TGTGCCAGCAGCCTCGCGGGACCGGGAATCTATGGCTACACCTTC
cdr3_aa: CASSLAGPGIYGYTF
d_call: -
v_call: TRBV5-8
j_call: TRBJ1-2